Following are 21 T cell receptor beta chains from one sample sequenced in a study of blood T cell repertoires in COVID-19 (dated by TCRdb to 2020 to 2022). The library was generated by the immunoSEQ multiplex PCR assay. TCRdb retrieved this table from immuneACCESS and kept in-frame rearrangements only. Not all clones are present; in checked studies, unresolved V genes account for under half, and no reason is known for the remainder. Counted in this sample were 350,000 or so clones; 92% of them appeared once. Around 20% of the sample lies in the top ten. The sequenced material came from PBMCs or T cells enriched from blood (not recorded which). These receptor sequences come from a woman aged 25 to 45 who had recovered from COVID-19.

This clone was seen more than once but under ten times. The chain combines TRBV30 with TRBJ1-3, with a weak D call TRBD1 (5 bases). The CDR3 loop spans 16 amino acids. V was clipped by 4 bases and J by 1 base, with 17 bases between them. CDR1 GTSNPN and CDR2 SVGIG come from the germline V gene (reference sequence). CDR3 in DNA: TGTGCCTGGACTTCGAACCGCAGGGTATCTGGAAACACCATATATTTT. This translates into CAWTSNRRVSGNTIYF.

The rearrangement links TRBV7-8 to TRBJ2-1; tentatively, D is TRBD1 (6 bases). CDR3 length equals 14 residues. Trimming took 5 bases from V and 2 from J, leaving 10 bases between them. In germline, CDR1 is SGHVS, CDR2 FQNEAQ. The chain's CDR3 is CASSDRRTYNEQFF. The DNA of the CDR3 is TGTGCCAGCAGCGACAGGCGAACCTACAATGAGCAGTTCTTC.

V and J are TRBV6-2 or TRBV6-3 and TRBJ2-5, with TRBD1 as a possible D gene (6 bases). Trimming stripped 1 base from V and 1 base from J, with 7 bases between. This CDR3 has 14 residues. Per the germline V gene, CDR1 is MNHEY and CDR2 is SVGEGT. This chain's CDR3 is CASSYWGRQETQYF. The CDR3 DNA sequence: TGTGCCAGCAGTTACTGGGGGCGCCAAGAGACCCAGTACTTC.

In this sample, this clone turned up a few times. This chain links TRBV10-3 with TRBJ1-2; tentatively, D is TRBD1 (5 bases). Germline V gives CDR1 ENHRY, CDR2 SYGVKD. The CDR3 length is 16 residues. The V end lost 0 bases, the J end lost 8 bases, and 19 bases lay between the germline ends. The CDR3 protein is CAISESGAGSAGGYTF. For the CDR3, the DNA is TGTGCCATCAGTGAGTCAGGGGCAGGTTCGGCCGGGGGCTACACCTTC.

The chain couples TRBV25-1 to TRBJ1-1; TRBD1 aligns across 10 bases. CDR1 and CDR2 (germline): MGHDK, SYGVNS. CDR3 length: 13 amino acids. V shed 3 bases and J 7 bases; nucleotides not matched to a gene: 2. The CDR3 reads CASSEGDRGEAFF. CDR3 nucleotides: TGTGCCAGCAGTGAGGGGGACAGGGGTGAAGCTTTCTTT.

The chain has TRBV27 and TRBJ2-5; 7 bases fit TRBD2. With V trimmed by 0 bases and J by 2 bases, 6 bases remained unmatched. The germline gives CDR1 MNHEY, CDR2 SMNVEV (reference sequence). The CDR3 runs to 16 residues. The CDR3 region is CASSLSASGLQETQYF. The CDR3 DNA sequence: TGTGCCAGCAGTTTATCGGCTAGCGGATTACAAGAGACCCAGTACTTC.

The chain has TRBV12-5 and TRBJ2-2, with TRBD2 matching 8 bases. This CDR3 spans 18 amino acids. The germline V gene has CDR1 LGHNT and CDR2 FRNRAP. J was trimmed by 6 bases and V by 0 bases; bases with no gene match: 12. The CDR3 sequence is CASGLVHVERGGAGELFF. CDR3 nucleotide sequence: TGTGCTAGTGGTTTGGTACACGTGGAACGGGGGGGCGCCGGGGAGCTGTTTTTT.

The chain recombines TRBV5-1 with TRBJ1-1; 10 nucleotides align to TRBD1. Trimming at V came to 0 bases and at J to 1 base, leaving 0 bases not matched to a gene. Germline assignment: CDR1 SGHRS and CDR2 YFSETQ. CDR3 length equals 15 residues. CDR3 coding DNA: TGCGCCAGCAGCTTGGGGGACAGGGGGAACACTGAAGCTTTCTTT. This gives the protein CASSLGDRGNTEAFF. The full variable domain, with the rest looked up from reference TRBV5-1 and TRBJ1-1, is KAGVTQTPRYLIKTRGQQVTLSCSPISGHRSVSWYQQTPGQGLQFLFEYFSETQRNKGNFPGRFSGRQFSNSRSEMNVSTLELGDSALYLCASSLGDRGNTEAFFGQGTRLTVV.

The chain couples TRBV7-9 to TRBJ1-1; TRBD1 is a possible D gene (5 bases). This CDR3 has 13 residues. Per the germline V gene, CDR1 is SEHNR and CDR2 is FQNEAQ (reference sequence). The V gene lost 5 bases and the J gene lost 6 bases, with 13 bases spanning the gap. CDR3 protein: CASSQTGDAEAFF. The DNA for the CDR3 is TGTGCCAGCAGCCAAACGGGGGACGCTGAAGCTTTCTTT.

The chain has TRBV28 and TRBJ1-2; 10 bases map to TRBD1. The CDR3 spans 15 residues. Germline V lookup: CDR1 MDHEN, CDR2 SYDVKM. The trim removed 3 bases at V and 6 bases at J, leaving 7 bases unmatched. CDR3 bases: TGTGCCAGCAGTTTGACAGGGGGCGCGCCTGATGGCTACACCTTC. Protein sequence: CASSLTGGAPDGYTF.

The V gene is TRBV5-1, the J gene TRBJ2-1; a weak D match, TRBD2 (5 bases). Trimming stripped 1 base from V and 3 bases from J, with 8 bases between. The germline V gene has CDR1 SGHRS and CDR2 YFSETQ. CDR3 length: 14 residues. This chain's CDR3 is CASSLHGLYNEQFF. The CDR3 coding sequence is TGCGCCAGCAGCTTGCACGGACTCTACAATGAGCAGTTCTTC.

This sequence joins TRBV19 and TRBJ2-7, with TRBD2 matching over 10 bases. Losses at the gene ends were 2 bases for V and 1 base for J; bases not matched to a gene: 8. Germline lookup yields CDR1 LNHDA and CDR2 SQIVND (reference sequence). The length of the CDR3 is 17 residues. CDR3 DNA sequence: TGTGCCAGTAGTATAAGGGCTAGCGGGAGACGGTCCTACGAGCAGTACTTC. Protein sequence: CASSIRASGRRSYEQYF.

V is TRBV10-1 and J is TRBJ1-4, with TRBD1 matching over 7 bases. Germline lookup yields CDR1 WNHNN and CDR2 SYGVQD (reference sequence). The CDR3 is 17 residues long. The ends lost 2 bases at V and 0 bases at J; junction bases unmatched: 6. This CDR3 is CASSEGDSFATNEKLFF. CDR3 in DNA: TGCGCCAGCAGTGAGGGGGACAGTTTTGCAACTAATGAAAAACTGTTTTTT.

This chain uses TRBV2 with TRBJ1-2; D remains unclear. With 5 bases removed from V and 6 bases from J, the gap between germline ends came to 13 bases. This CDR3 region has 13 residues. Per germline, CDR1 SNHLY and CDR2 FYNNEI. The CDR3 spells CASSTDYSDGYTF. The CDR3 nucleotides read TGTGCCAGCAGTACGGACTATTCCGATGGCTACACCTTC.

V and J are TRBV6-1 and TRBJ1-1, with D possibly matching TRBD1 (5 bases). The ends were cut back, 0 bases at V and 5 bases at J, with 10 bases in the middle. Germline V CDR1 and CDR2: MNHNS, SASEGT. The CDR3 covers 14 residues. This CDR3 is CASSEAPGRTEAFF. CDR3 DNA: TGTGCCAGCAGTGAAGCGCCAGGGCGAACTGAAGCTTTCTTT.

The chain carries TRBV11-1 and TRBJ2-3; the D gene is possibly TRBD1 (6 bases). The germline V gene has CDR1 SGHAT and CDR2 FQDESV (reference sequence). V was pared by 5 bases and J by 0 bases, with 12 bases between. The CDR3 sequence is 15 residues long. The CDR3 sequence is CASSPRQVSTDTQYF. For the CDR3, the DNA is TGTGCCAGCAGCCCCCGACAGGTTAGCACAGATACGCAGTATTTT.

The V and J genes are TRBV3-1 (or the pseudogene TRBV3-2) and TRBJ2-7; 7 nucleotides match TRBD1. Trimming cost V 5 bases and J 6 bases; bases outside gene matches: 10. Germline loops: CDR1 LGHDT, CDR2 YNNKEL (reference sequence). There are 14 residues in the CDR3. In DNA form, the CDR3 reads TGTGCCAGCAGCTCCAGGGGGACCAAGGGCGAGCAGTACTTC. It translates to CASSSRGTKGEQYF.

V and J are TRBV16 and TRBJ1-2; maybe TRBD1 (5 bases). This CDR3 contains 17 residues. Trimming removed 4 bases at V and 1 base at J, with 19 bases between. The V gene's germline CDR1 is KGHSY and CDR2 FQNENV. CDR3 protein: CASSPTRRGENNYGYTF. The CDR3 bases are TGTGCCAGCAGCCCAACCCGGCGGGGGGAAAATAACTATGGCTACACCTTC.

Points on this clone: Within the sample, other DNA sequences also encode this same CDR3. The V and J genes are TRBV5-1 and TRBJ2-2; 7 bases are a match to TRBD2. Germline assignment: CDR1 SGHRS and CDR2 YFSETQ. The CDR3 sequence is 16 residues long. The junction had 5 bases not matched to a gene; V was cut back by 0 bases and J by 3 bases. The CDR3 loop reads CASSLAGGLDTGELFF. The CDR3 bases are TGCGCCAGCAGCTTGGCGGGGGGTTTGGACACCGGGGAGCTGTTTTTT.

The gene calls are TRBV7-9 and TRBJ2-3; 10 bases align to TRBD1. The junction had 14 bases not matched to a gene; V was cut back by 5 bases and J by 0 bases. Germline lookup yields CDR1 SEHNR and CDR2 FQNEAQ (reference sequence). The CDR3 contains 19 residues. The CDR3 sequence: CASSPGTGAERGSTDTQYF. The DNA for the CDR3 is TGTGCCAGCAGCCCCGGGACAGGGGCTGAGAGAGGGAGCACAGATACGCAGTATTTT.

The chain is built from TRBV5-1 and TRBJ2-3; D unresolved. V dropped 0 bases and J dropped 4 bases, with 6 bases sitting between them. Germline-derived CDR1 and CDR2 are SGHRS and YFSETQ. The CDR3 contains 13 residues. Here the CDR3 DNA reads TGCGCCAGCAGCTTGGGGCCCCCAGATACGCAGTATTTT. This encodes CASSLGPPDTQYF.